This passage covers 29 T cell receptor beta chains from one sample sequenced in a study of blood T cells in healthy people across ages. Combining a sample-barcoded 5' primer with a J-beta primer mix, a second PCR ran for 7 to 11 cycles. TCRdb re-called the 5' RACE reads with MiXCR, one entry per CDR3 protein. The sample carries about 1.7 million distinct CDR3 sequences, under 30% recorded once. The sample was blood. The receptors derive from a woman aged 25 to 39 in good health.

Concerning this clonotype: A single base separates this from a much larger clone, so it may be a read error. No conserved phenylalanine or tryptophan is present at the end of the CDR3, so a read error is the likely explanation. The V call is TRBV2, the J call TRBJ2-1, with TRBD2 identical over 7 bases. CDR3 length equals 13 residues. The ends lost 8 bases at V and 3 bases at J; junction bases unmatched: 4. In germline, CDR1 is SNHLY, CDR2 FYNNEI. The CDR3 DNA reads as TGTGCCAGCTCTCGGGGGGTCTACAATGAGCAGTTCTTA. The encoded protein is CASSRGVYNEQFL.

This clonotype turned up a few times. The chain couples TRBV19 to TRBJ1-1; D is ambiguous. The V end was cut by 3 bases, the J end by 4 bases, with 9 bases between. This CDR3 spans 13 amino acids. Germline V gene lookup returns CDR1 LNHDA and CDR2 SQIVND (reference sequence). The CDR3 DNA reads TGTGCCAGTAGTATTTTGGGATCCACTGAAGCTTTCTTT. It is translated as CASSILGSTEAFF. The full variable domain, with the rest looked up from reference TRBV19 and TRBJ1-1, is DGGITQSPKYLFRKEGQNVTLSCEQNLNHDAMYWYRQDPGQGLRLIYYSQIVNDFQKGDIAEGYSVSREKKESFPLTVTSAQKNPTAFYLCASSILGSTEAFFGQGTRLTVV.

In this sample, this clonotype turned up once. The chain couples TRBV9 to TRBJ2-3; 8 nucleotides match TRBD1. The CDR3 covers 15 residues. The V segment lost 2 bases and the J segment 6 bases; nucleotides outside the gene matches: 8. From germline, CDR1 is SGDLS and CDR2 YYNGEE. Here the CDR3 reads CASSVDRGSGDTQYF. The CDR3 DNA sequence: TGTGCCAGCAGCGTTGACAGGGGCAGCGGCGATACGCAGTATTTT.

This clonotype was seen a few times. The chain links TRBV2 to TRBJ2-5, with D possibly matching TRBD2 (5 bases). V dropped 3 bases and J dropped 2 bases, with 10 bases sitting between them. The CDR3 covers 14 residues. Germline CDR1 and CDR2: SNHLY and FYNNEI. The CDR3 protein is CASSERVPQETQYF. The CDR3 DNA follows: TGTGCCAGCAGTGAGCGGGTCCCTCAAGAGACCCAGTACTTC.

Only a few counts were recorded for this clonotype. A much larger clone lies a single base off, so this may be a read error. The chain carries TRBV7-7 and TRBJ2-1; a weak D match, TRBD1 (6 bases). The DNA end favors TRBJ2-7, so the J call may be wrong. CDR1 SSHAT and CDR2 FNYEAQ come from the germline V gene (reference sequence). CDR3 size: 15 residues. Written as DNA, the CDR3 is TGTGCCAGCAGCTCAACAGGGAGCTCCTACAATGAGCAGTACTTC. Translating gives CASSSTGSSYNEQYF.

This clonotype came up a few times. V usage is TRBV6-1 and J usage is TRBJ2-2; D gene uncertain. The V end lost 1 base, the J end lost 6 bases, and 12 bases lay between the germline ends. Germline lookup yields CDR1 MNHNS and CDR2 SASEGT. The CDR3 totals 15 residues. This CDR3 reads CASSEVPNSAGELFF. Here the CDR3 DNA reads TGTGCCAGCAGTGAAGTGCCAAATTCAGCCGGGGAGCTGTTTTTT.

This clonotype was seen a handful of times. The genes are TRBV15 and TRBJ1-3; D is unclear. Looked up from germline, CDR1 is LNHNV and CDR2 is YYDKDF (reference sequence). The CDR3 length is 14 residues. CDR3 region: CALVPTGSGNTIYF. The DNA for the CDR3 is TGTGCTCTCGTTCCTACCGGCTCTGGAAACACCATATATTTT.

The chain has TRBV20-1 and TRBJ1-5; 9 bases match TRBD1. The CDR3 length is 13 residues. Germline lookup yields CDR1 DFQATT and CDR2 SNEGSKA (reference sequence). Trimming removed 0 bases from V and 10 bases from J; junction bases left unmatched: 4. The CDR3 region is CSARDTGGGPQHF. As DNA, the CDR3 is TGCAGTGCTAGAGACACAGGGGGCGGCCCCCAGCATTTT.

This clonotype came up many times. This chain links TRBV29-1 with TRBJ2-1; TRBD1 agrees at 8 bases. V gave up 7 bases and J gave up 7 bases; unmatched junction bases: 15. The CDR3 is 15 amino acids. Looked up from germline, CDR1 is SQVTM and CDR2 is ANQGSEA. CDR3: CSGEDVGRGRNEQFF. The CDR3 DNA follows: TGCAGCGGCGAAGACGTGGGCAGGGGGCGTAATGAGCAGTTCTTC.

V usage is TRBV28 and J usage is TRBJ1-1; possible D gene TRBD1, 5 bases. Germline CDR1 reads MDHEN; CDR2 reads SYDVKM. V lost 5 bases to trimming and J lost 10 bases, with 23 bases between them. CDR3 length: 15 residues. The CDR3 loop is CASSDQWGEKRGAFF. The CDR3 DNA reads TGTGCCAGCAGTGACCAGTGGGGGGAAAAAAGAGGAGCTTTCTTT. Full variable domain (remainder filled in from reference TRBV28 and TRBJ1-1): DVKVTQSSRYLVKRTGEKVFLECVQDMDHENMFWYRQDPGLGLRLIYFSYDVKMKEKGDIPEGYSVSREKKERFSLILESASTNQTSMYLCASSDQWGEKRGAFFGQGTRLTVV.

At least ten counts were recorded for this clonotype. V is TRBV10-3 and J is TRBJ2-1; no definite D call. Germline V gene data show CDR1 as ENHRY and CDR2 as SYGVKD. V was pared by 9 bases and J by 10 bases, with 10 bases between. This CDR3 is built from 10 residues. The CDR3 is CAMGLEEQFF. As DNA, the CDR3 is TGTGCCATGGGTCTTGAGGAGCAGTTCTTC.

The chain combines TRBV20-1 with TRBJ1-2; D is uncertain. This CDR3 comprises 16 residues. Germline-derived CDR1 and CDR2 are DFQATT and SNEGSKA (reference sequence). The ends were cut back, 0 bases at V and 2 bases at J, with 16 bases in the middle. CDR3 coding DNA: TGCAGTGCTAGAGATCAGGAGGGCAGGACGAACTATGGCTACACCTTC. Translated: CSARDQEGRTNYGYTF.

The rearrangement links TRBV9 to TRBJ2-4, with D perhaps assigned TRBD1 or TRBD2 (5 bases each). V shed 0 bases and J shed 6 bases, with 10 bases lying between them. The CDR3 spans 14 residues. CDR1 and CDR2 from the germline V gene are SGDLS and YYNGEE. As DNA, the CDR3 is TGTGCCAGCAGCGTAGGAGGGGATACAAACATTCAGTACTTC. Translation: CASSVGGDTNIQYF.

Note on this clonotype: A read error is possible here, since a much larger clone lies one base away. This chain connects TRBV28 to TRBJ2-3; D gene uncertain. Per germline, CDR1 MDHEN and CDR2 SYDVKM. The V gene lost 7 bases and the J gene lost 1 base, with 12 bases spanning the gap. This CDR3 spans 14 amino acids. CDR3 bases: TGTGCCAGCACCCCCCACGACGGCACAGATACGCAGTATTTT. Residues: CASTPHDGTDTQYF.

The CDR3, as DNA: TGCGCCAGCAGCGGGACAGGGGGCCGGGCTGAAGCTTTCTTT. It specifies CASSGTGGRAEAFF. The rearrangement uses TRBV5-1 and TRBJ1-1; 12 bases map to TRBD1. Germline V gene lookup returns CDR1 SGHRS and CDR2 YFSETQ. Germline trimming cut 4 bases from V and 6 bases from J; bases unmatched to any gene: 4. This CDR3 region has 14 residues.

This clonotype was recorded many times. V gene TRBV6-5 combines with J gene TRBJ1-2; weak D call: TRBD1 (5 bases). Trimming shortened V by 2 bases and J by 5 bases, and 12 bases separated the two germline ends. Germline V gene sequence: CDR1 MNHEY, CDR2 SVGAGI. The CDR3 length is 14 residues. CDR3 sequence reads: CASSYQGGKYGYTF. As DNA, the CDR3 is TGTGCCAGCAGTTACCAGGGAGGGAAATATGGCTACACCTTC.

The rearrangement joins TRBV5-1 to TRBJ2-7; TRBD2 matches at 7 bases. Germline V gives CDR1 SGHRS, CDR2 YFSETQ. With 0 bases clipped from V and 3 bases from J, the junction kept 6 bases outside the gene matches. CDR3 length: 15 residues. CDR3 coding DNA: TGCGCCAGCAGCTTGGGTTCCGCGGGGGTCTACGAGCAGTACTTC. Its protein is CASSLGSAGVYEQYF.

In its sample, this clonotype was seen a few times. The chain joins TRBV9 to TRBJ2-3; 9 bases agree with TRBD1. The V gene's germline CDR1 is SGDLS and CDR2 YYNGEE. Trimming took 3 bases from V and 2 from J; bases not matched to a gene: 4. CDR3 size: 15 residues. The CDR3 reads CASSARTGATDTQYF. DNA for the CDR3: TGTGCCAGCAGCGCCCGGACAGGGGCCACAGATACGCAGTATTTT.

This clonotype was counted only a few times. The chain couples TRBV5-1 to TRBJ1-1; D is unresolved. The germline gives CDR1 SGHRS, CDR2 YFSETQ. V was shortened by 4 bases and J by 4 bases, with 11 bases between the two germline ends. CDR3 length equals 13 residues. Here the CDR3 reads CASSRVGSTEAFF. CDR3 coding DNA: TGCGCCAGCAGCCGGGTGGGTAGCACTGAAGCTTTCTTT.

V gene TRBV12-3 or TRBV12-4 combines with J gene TRBJ1-2, with D maybe TRBD1 (5 bases). V was cut by 3 bases and J by 4 bases, with 9 bases left in between. The CDR3 totals 13 residues. As DNA, the CDR3 is TGTGCCAGCAGTTTCGGGGCGGCCTATGGCTACACCTTC. Translated, it gives CASSFGAAYGYTF.

The V gene is TRBV5-5, the J gene TRBJ2-3; D gene unclear. Germline V gene data show CDR1 as SGHKS and CDR2 as YYEKEE (reference sequence). V was cut by 2 bases and J by 4 bases, with 8 bases left in between. This CDR3 has 13 amino acids. CDR3 sequence (DNA): TGTGCCAGCAGCTTTTTGGTAGCAGATACGCAGTATTTT. Amino acid sequence: CASSFLVADTQYF.

This clonotype came up many times. The V gene is TRBV6-1, the J gene TRBJ2-7; D is undetermined. Germline V gives CDR1 MNHNS, CDR2 SASEGT. Trimming stripped 7 bases from V and 3 bases from J, with 13 bases between. CDR3 size: 13 residues. The CDR3 sequence: CASTPGLHYEQYF. The CDR3 nucleotides read TGTGCCAGCACCCCTGGGCTGCACTACGAGCAGTACTTC.

This clonotype was picked up a small number of times. The chain has TRBV20-1 and TRBJ2-1; TRBD2 agrees at 8 bases. The CDR3 sequence is 15 residues long. Germline-derived CDR1 and CDR2 are DFQATT and SNEGSKA (reference sequence). The V segment lost 6 bases and the J segment 6 bases; nucleotides outside the gene matches: 13. The CDR3 DNA is TGCAGTGCCGGGGGGGGGGACTCCACAACCAATGAGCAGTTCTTC. Amino acids: CSAGGGDSTTNEQFF.

This clonotype has at least ten counts. The rearrangement links TRBV7-2 to TRBJ1-2; D is uncertain. The CDR3 runs to 14 residues. Germline CDR1 SGHTA, CDR2 FQGNSA. Between the trimmed V and J ends, which lost 5 bases and 3 bases, there was a span of 13 bases. The CDR3 spells CASSRPGEYYGYTF. CDR3 coding DNA: TGTGCCAGCAGCCGTCCGGGAGAATACTATGGCTACACCTTC.

The chain couples TRBV9 to TRBJ2-2, with TRBD2 identical over 8 bases. Germline CDR1 and CDR2: SGDLS and YYNGEE. The length of the CDR3 is 17 residues. Trimming removed 0 bases from V and 1 base from J; junction bases left unmatched: 5. The CDR3 DNA reads as TGTGCCAGCAGCGTAGTGCCCAGCGGGAGGAACACCGGGGAGCTGTTTTTT. This gives the protein CASSVVPSGRNTGELFF.

This clonotype has more than one count but fewer than ten. The chain employs TRBV5-1 and TRBJ2-5, with 9 bases identical to TRBD2. V dropped 0 bases and J dropped 5; count of bases not matched to a gene: 5. This CDR3 is built from 15 residues. Germline CDR1 reads SGHRS; CDR2 reads YFSETQ. In DNA form, the CDR3 reads TGCGCCAGCAGCTTGGGTCTCGGACTAGCGGAGACCCAGTACTTC. Protein sequence: CASSLGLGLAETQYF.

This clonotype occurred a few times. The rearrangement uses TRBV6-5 and TRBJ1-2, with a weak D call TRBD1 (5 bases). Germline V gene sequence: CDR1 MNHEY, CDR2 SVGAGI. The CDR3 runs 15 residues. The V and J ends lost 4 bases and 6 bases respectively, with 18 bases between them. CDR3 sequence (DNA): TGTGCCAGCAGTTTTTCTCGGGACGCCGGCAATGGCTACACCTTC. Translating gives CASSFSRDAGNGYTF.

The chain joins TRBV13 to TRBJ2-7; D might be TRBD1 (5 bases). Germline values: CDR1 PRHDT, CDR2 FYEKMQ (reference sequence). Trimming took 3 bases from V and 5 from J, leaving 23 bases between them. This CDR3 is built from 17 residues. The CDR3 spells CASSFQYQPATGHEQYF. In DNA, the CDR3 is TGTGCCAGCAGCTTCCAGTACCAGCCGGCCACAGGTCACGAGCAGTACTTC.

V is TRBV7-2 and J is TRBJ2-5; 7 positions match TRBD1. With V trimmed by 0 bases and J by 3 bases, 4 bases remained unmatched. The CDR3 has 15 residues. In germline, CDR1 is SGHTA, CDR2 FQGNSA. In nucleotides, the CDR3 is TGTGCCAGCAGCTTAGCTGACAGGGCAAAAGAGACCCAGTACTTC. It yields the protein CASSLADRAKETQYF.